The 14 T cell receptor beta chains below come from one sample, sequenced in a study of vaccination and CD4 T cells after COVID-19. Described treatment: approximately 10-day PBMC culture with coronavirus spike peptide pools or control peptides (ViraFEST assay). During the years 2011-2018, before the COVID-19 pandemic, the unexposed donor's CD4+ T cells were collected. These receptors have no known antigen. The study sequenced cultured CD4+ T cell DNA using the Oncomine TCR Beta short-read assay. Using its own MiXCR run on the PCR reads, TCRdb lists one record per CDR3 protein. The data hold roughly 3,800 distinct CDR3 sequences, with 20% to 25% observed a single time. Material: CD4+ T cells from blood, cultured in vitro. Receptors were obtained from a human donor in good health.

This clonotype was observed a handful of times. The rearrangement joins TRBV29-1 to TRBJ1-2; 12 bases agree with TRBD1. This CDR3 spans 16 amino acids. V shed 4 bases and J 4 bases; nucleotides not matched to a gene: 10. Germline V gene sequence: CDR1 SQVTM, CDR2 ANQGSEA. CDR3 sequence (DNA): TGCAGCGTTGTCGGGACAGGGGGCCAGGGGAGCTATGGCTACACCTTC. Translating gives CSVVGTGGQGSYGYTF.

The gene calls are TRBV5-1 and TRBJ1-1; D is unclear. The V and J ends lost 4 bases and 3 bases respectively, with 13 bases between them. Germline assignment: CDR1 SGHRS and CDR2 YFSETQ. The CDR3 spans 14 residues. The CDR3 DNA is TGCGCCAGCAGCGTCCTTGTGCCGGACACTGAAGCTTTCTTT. It encodes CASSVLVPDTEAFF.

The chain links TRBV27 to TRBJ2-2; D gene uncertain. CDR1 and CDR2 from the germline V gene are MNHEY and SMNVEV (reference sequence). With 3 bases removed from V and 8 bases from J, the gap between germline ends came to 7 bases. The CDR3 length is 12 residues. CDR3 residues: CASSFSVGELFF. CDR3 coding DNA: TGTGCCAGCAGTTTTTCGGTTGGGGAGCTGTTTTTT.

This rearrangement joins TRBV6-2 or TRBV6-3 to TRBJ1-2, with D maybe TRBD1 (6 bases). CDR1 is MNHEY, CDR2 SVGEGT, per germline. Trimming left V 6 bases short and J 8 bases short, with 16 bases between. This CDR3 region has 13 residues. CDR3 sequence: CASSPAGALGYTF. In nucleotides, the CDR3 is TGTGCCAGCAGCCCCGCAGGGGCGTTGGGCTACACCTTC.

This chain uses TRBV7-9 with TRBJ1-4, with TRBD1 identical over 8 bases. V gave up 4 bases and J gave up 7 bases; unmatched junction bases: 8. CDR3 length: 15 residues. Germline V gene sequence: CDR1 SEHNR, CDR2 FQNEAQ (reference sequence). This chain's CDR3 is CASSSSGTGSEKLFF. DNA for the CDR3: TGTGCCAGCAGCTCTTCCGGGACAGGTTCTGAAAAACTGTTTTTT.

The chain combines TRBV5-5 with TRBJ1-5; D not resolved. Germline loops: CDR1 SGHKS, CDR2 YYEKEE (reference sequence). The CDR3 extends over 13 amino acids. Trimming took off 3 bases at V and 0 bases at J, with 4 bases between the two ends. CDR3 DNA: TGTGCCAGCAGCTATAATAGCAATCAGCCCCAGCATTTT. Protein: CASSYNSNQPQHF.

This clonotype turned up a few times. The V and J genes are TRBV20-1 and TRBJ1-1, with TRBD1 matching 7 bases. This CDR3 has 13 amino acids. V trimming: 5 bases; J trimming: 2 bases; junction bases outside the gene matches: 5. Germline V gene data show CDR1 as DFQATT and CDR2 as SNEGSKA (reference sequence). The CDR3 reads CSAQYRGNTEAFF. The DNA for the CDR3 is TGCAGTGCTCAATACAGGGGCAACACTGAAGCTTTCTTT.

CDR3 region: CASSFLWTGETEAFF. DNA for the CDR3: TGTGCCAGCAGTTTCCTCTGGACAGGGGAGACTGAAGCTTTCTTT. V and J are TRBV28 and TRBJ1-1, with TRBD1 matching over 9 bases. CDR1 MDHEN and CDR2 SYDVKM come from the germline V gene. The CDR3 length is 15 residues. Unmatched junction bases numbered 7, after V lost 3 bases and J lost 5 bases.

The rearrangement uses TRBV24-1 and TRBJ2-1, with a weak D call TRBD2 (5 bases). This CDR3 spans 15 amino acids. V dropped 4 bases and J dropped 4 bases, with 13 bases sitting between them. Per germline, CDR1 KGHDR and CDR2 SFDVKD. The CDR3 DNA sequence: TGTGCCACCAGTGACCCCGGCGGGCAGTACAATGAGCAGTTCTTC. Residues: CATSDPGGQYNEQFF.

CDR3 sequence (DNA): TGTGCCAGCAGCTTAGCGGCAGGGGGCTCGGGCACCCTCCACTTT. Residues: CASSLAAGGSGTLHF. The J gene is TRBJ1-6, the V gene TRBV7-9, with 8 positions matching TRBD1. Germline values: CDR1 SEHNR, CDR2 FQNEAQ (reference sequence). The J segment lost 14 bases and the V segment lost 0 bases, leaving 9 bases of the junction unmatched. The CDR3 loop spans 15 amino acids.

This clonotype was observed a few times. The V gene is TRBV21-1, the J gene TRBJ2-1; whether TRBD2, the table's D call, matches the DNA was not checked. TRBV21-1 is given as a pseudogene. CDR3 length equals 19 residues. The CDR3 here is CASSKHRSAVVIAHNEQFF. As DNA, the CDR3 is TGTGCCAGCAGCAAACACCGCTCAGCGGTCGTGATTGCACACAATGAGCAGTTCTTC.

The V call is TRBV20-1, the J call TRBJ2-2, with D possibly TRBD1 on 6 matching bases. Germline lookup yields CDR1 DFQATT and CDR2 SNEGSKA (reference sequence). V lost 5 bases and J 0 bases, leaving 10 bases between the germline ends. This CDR3 contains 14 residues. The CDR3 protein is CSADRSANTGELFF. The CDR3 nucleotides read TGCAGTGCTGACAGGAGCGCGAACACCGGGGAGCTGTTTTTT.

Only a few counts were recorded for this clonotype. This CDR3 is CASSPTYITDTQYF. In DNA, the CDR3 is TGCGCCAGCAGCCCTACCTATATCACAGATACGCAGTATTTT. The chain couples TRBV10-1 to TRBJ2-3; D call uncertain. Germline V gene data show CDR1 as WNHNN and CDR2 as SYGVQD (reference sequence). The germline V and J ends were trimmed by 6 bases and 2 bases, with 12 bases remaining between them. The CDR3 runs to 14 residues.

The chain has TRBV20-1 and TRBJ2-3; a weak D match, TRBD1 (5 bases). Germline V gene data show CDR1 as DFQATT and CDR2 as SNEGSKA (reference sequence). The CDR3 spans 12 residues. V was pared by 5 bases and J by 3 bases, with 9 bases between. In DNA, the CDR3 is TGCAGTGCTCCGACAGTAACAGATACGCAGTATTTT. Its translation: CSAPTVTDTQYF.